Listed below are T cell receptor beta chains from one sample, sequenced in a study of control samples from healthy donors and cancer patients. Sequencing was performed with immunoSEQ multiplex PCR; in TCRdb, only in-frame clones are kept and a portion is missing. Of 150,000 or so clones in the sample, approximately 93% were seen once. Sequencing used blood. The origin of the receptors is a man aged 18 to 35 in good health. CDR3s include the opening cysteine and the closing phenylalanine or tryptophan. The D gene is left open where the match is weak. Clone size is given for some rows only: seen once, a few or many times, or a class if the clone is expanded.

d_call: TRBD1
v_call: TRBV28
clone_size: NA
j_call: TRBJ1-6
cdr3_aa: CASSFGTGWNSPLHF
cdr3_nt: TGTGCCAGCAGTTTCGGGACAGGGTGGAATTCACCCCTCCACTTT

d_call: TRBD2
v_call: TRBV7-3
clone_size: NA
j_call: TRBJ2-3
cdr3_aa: CASSLRGLAGGPGTDTQYF
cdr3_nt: TGTGCCAGCAGCTTAAGGGGGCTAGCGGGAGGGCCAGGCACAGATACGCAGTATTTT

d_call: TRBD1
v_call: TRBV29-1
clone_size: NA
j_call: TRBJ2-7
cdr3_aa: CSVMGQVAYEQYF
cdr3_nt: TGCAGCGTGATGGGACAGGTCGCCTACGAGCAGTACTTC

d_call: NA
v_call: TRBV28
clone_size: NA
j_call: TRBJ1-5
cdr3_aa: CASIPKEGVGQPQHF
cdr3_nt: TGTGCCAGCATTCCCAAGGAGGGGGTAGGTCAGCCCCAGCATTTT

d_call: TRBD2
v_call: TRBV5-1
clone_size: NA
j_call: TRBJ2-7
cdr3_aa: CASSRTAGYEQYF
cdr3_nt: TGCGCCAGCAGCCGCACAGCGGGATACGAGCAGTACTTC

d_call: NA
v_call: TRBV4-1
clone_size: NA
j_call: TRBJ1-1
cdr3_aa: CASSQTYRDTEAFF
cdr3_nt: TGCGCCAGCAGCCAAACTTACAGAGACACTGAAGCTTTCTTT

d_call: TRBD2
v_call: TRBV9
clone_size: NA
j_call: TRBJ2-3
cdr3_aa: CASSRGLVSDTQYF
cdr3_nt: TGTGCCAGCAGCCGCGGACTAGTCTCAGATACGCAGTATTTT

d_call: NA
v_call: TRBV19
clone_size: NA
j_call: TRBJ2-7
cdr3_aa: CASTSPQREQYF
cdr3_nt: TGTGCCAGTACATCCCCCCAGCGCGAGCAGTACTTC

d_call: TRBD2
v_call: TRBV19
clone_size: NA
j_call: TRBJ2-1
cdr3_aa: CASKTSGTLNEQFF
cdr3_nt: TGTGCCAGTAAAACTAGCGGAACCCTCAATGAGCAGTTCTTC

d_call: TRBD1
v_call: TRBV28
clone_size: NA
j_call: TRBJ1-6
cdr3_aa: CASSLTGRYSPLHF
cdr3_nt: TGTGCCAGCAGTCTGACAGGGAGGTATTCACCCCTCCACTTT

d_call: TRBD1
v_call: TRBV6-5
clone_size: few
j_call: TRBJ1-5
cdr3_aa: CASSTGQGQPQHF
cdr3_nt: TGTGCCAGCAGTACCGGACAGGGGCAGCCCCAGCATTTT

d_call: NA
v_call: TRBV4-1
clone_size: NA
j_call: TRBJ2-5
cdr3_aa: CASSQARVAETQYF
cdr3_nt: TGCGCCAGCAGCCAAGCTAGGGTAGCCGAGACCCAGTACTTC

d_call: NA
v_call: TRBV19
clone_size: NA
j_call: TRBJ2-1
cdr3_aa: CASSRYWDLDNEQFF
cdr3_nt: TGTGCCAGTAGTAGGTACTGGGACCTCGACAATGAGCAGTTCTTC

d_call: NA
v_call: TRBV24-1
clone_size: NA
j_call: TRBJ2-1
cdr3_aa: CATTWDSYNEQFF
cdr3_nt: TGTGCCACCACTTGGGACTCCTACAATGAGCAGTTCTTC

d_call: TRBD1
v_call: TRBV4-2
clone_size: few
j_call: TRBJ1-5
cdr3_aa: CASSQAQGAEPQHF
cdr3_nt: TGTGCCAGCAGCCAAGCCCAGGGGGCAGAGCCCCAGCATTTT

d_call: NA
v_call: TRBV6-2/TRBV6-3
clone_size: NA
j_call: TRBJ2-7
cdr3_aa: CASSYNLLELKGSYEQYF
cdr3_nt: TGTGCCAGCAGTTACAACCTCTTGGAGCTTAAAGGCTCCTACGAGCAGTACTTC

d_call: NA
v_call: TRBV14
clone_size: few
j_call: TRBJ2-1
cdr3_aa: CASSHNEQFF
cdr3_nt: TGTGCCAGCAGCCATAATGAGCAGTTCTTC

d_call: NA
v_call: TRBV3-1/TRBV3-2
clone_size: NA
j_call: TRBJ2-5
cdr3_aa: CASSQGGRGETQYF
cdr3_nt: TGTGCCAGCAGCCAAGGAGGGAGGGGGGAGACCCAGTACTTC

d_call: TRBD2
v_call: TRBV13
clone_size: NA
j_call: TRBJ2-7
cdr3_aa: CASRPFRLAGTLYEQYF
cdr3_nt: TGTGCCAGCAGGCCCTTCCGACTAGCGGGAACTCTATACGAGCAGTACTTC

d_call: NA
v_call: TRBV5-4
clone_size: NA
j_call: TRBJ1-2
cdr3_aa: CASSRTANYGYTF
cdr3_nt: TGTGCCAGCAGTAGGACAGCAAACTATGGCTACACCTTC

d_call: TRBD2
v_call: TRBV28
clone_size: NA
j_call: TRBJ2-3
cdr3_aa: CASSLVQLAVNTDTQYF
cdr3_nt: TGTGCCAGCAGTTTAGTTCAACTAGCGGTAAACACAGATACGCAGTATTTT

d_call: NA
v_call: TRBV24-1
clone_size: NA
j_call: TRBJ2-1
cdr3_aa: CATSDFLEDNEQFF
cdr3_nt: TGTGCCACCAGTGATTTCCTTGAGGACAATGAGCAGTTCTTC

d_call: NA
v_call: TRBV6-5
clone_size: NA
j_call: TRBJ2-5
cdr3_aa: CASSRDYQETQYF
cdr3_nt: TGTGCCAGCAGTAGGGACTACCAAGAGACCCAGTACTTC

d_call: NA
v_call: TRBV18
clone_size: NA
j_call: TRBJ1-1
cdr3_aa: CASSPGFSRVEAFF
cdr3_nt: TGTGCCAGCTCACCAGGGTTTAGCCGAGTAGAAGCTTTCTTT

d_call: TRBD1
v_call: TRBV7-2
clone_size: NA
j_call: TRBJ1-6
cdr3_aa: CASSLAGTGTSQPLHF
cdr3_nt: TGTGCCAGCAGCTTAGCCGGGACAGGGACATCACAGCCCCTCCACTTT

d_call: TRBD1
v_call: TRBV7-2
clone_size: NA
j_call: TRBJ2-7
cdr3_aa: CASSLEGTGSPYEQYF
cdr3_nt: TGTGCCAGCAGCTTAGAAGGGACAGGGTCACCTTACGAGCAGTACTTC

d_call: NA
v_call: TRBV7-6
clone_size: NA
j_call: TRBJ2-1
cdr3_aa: CASSQRRGEQFF
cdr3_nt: TGTGCCAGCAGCCAACGACGTGGGGAGCAGTTCTTC

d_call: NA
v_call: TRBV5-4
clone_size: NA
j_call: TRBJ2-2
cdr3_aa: CASSSRAANTGELFF
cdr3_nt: TGTGCCAGCAGCTCTAGGGCAGCGAACACCGGGGAGCTGTTTTTT

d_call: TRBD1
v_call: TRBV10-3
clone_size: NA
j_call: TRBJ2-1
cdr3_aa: CAISDLQGKAYNEQFF
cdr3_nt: TGTGCCATCAGTGACCTACAGGGGAAGGCCTACAATGAGCAGTTCTTC

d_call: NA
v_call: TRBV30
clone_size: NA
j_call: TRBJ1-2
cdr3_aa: CAWTREGRSGYTF
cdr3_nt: TGTGCCTGGACTCGAGAGGGAAGGAGCGGCTACACCTTC

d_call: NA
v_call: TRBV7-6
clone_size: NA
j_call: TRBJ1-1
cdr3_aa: CASSGYLGNTEAFF
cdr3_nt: TGTGCCAGCAGCGGATACTTGGGGAACACTGAAGCTTTCTTT

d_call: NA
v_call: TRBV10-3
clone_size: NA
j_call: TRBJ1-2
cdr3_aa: CAIKEARDLGGYTF
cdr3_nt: TGTGCCATCAAGGAAGCCAGGGATCTTGGGGGCTACACCTTC

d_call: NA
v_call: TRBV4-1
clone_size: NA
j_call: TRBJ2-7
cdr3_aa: CASSQTPGRGVYEQYF
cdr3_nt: TGCGCCAGCAGCCAAACCCCGGGCCGAGGGGTCTACGAGCAGTACTTC

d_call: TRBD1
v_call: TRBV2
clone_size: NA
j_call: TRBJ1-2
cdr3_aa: CASKRDRGRVGYGYTF
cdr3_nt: TGTGCCAGCAAGCGGGACAGGGGGCGTGTGGGCTATGGCTACACCTTC

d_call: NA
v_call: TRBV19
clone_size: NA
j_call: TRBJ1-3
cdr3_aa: CASSIRQRASGNTIYF
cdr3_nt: TGTGCCAGTAGTATTCGACAGAGGGCCTCTGGAAACACCATATATTTT

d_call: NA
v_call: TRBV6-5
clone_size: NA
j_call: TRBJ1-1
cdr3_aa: CASSFTGGFATEAFF
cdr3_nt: TGTGCCAGCAGCTTCACGGGGGGCTTTGCCACTGAAGCTTTCTTT

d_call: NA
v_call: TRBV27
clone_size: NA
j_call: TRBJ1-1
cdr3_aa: CASSLTSATEAFF
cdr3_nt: TGTGCCAGCAGTCTAACCAGTGCCACTGAAGCTTTCTTT

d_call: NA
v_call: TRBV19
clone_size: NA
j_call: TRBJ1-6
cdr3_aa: CAGGGNSPLHF
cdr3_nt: TGTGCTGGTGGAGGAAATTCACCCCTCCACTTT

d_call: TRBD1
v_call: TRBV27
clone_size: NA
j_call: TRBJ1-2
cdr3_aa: CASSLSGQGPPTYGYTF
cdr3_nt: TGTGCCAGCAGTTTATCTGGACAGGGTCCCCCTACCTATGGCTACACCTTC

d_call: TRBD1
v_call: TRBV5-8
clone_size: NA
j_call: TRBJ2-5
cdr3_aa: CASSLEAGTDYQETQYF
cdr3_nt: TGTGCCAGCAGCTTAGAAGCAGGGACAGATTACCAAGAGACCCAGTACTTC

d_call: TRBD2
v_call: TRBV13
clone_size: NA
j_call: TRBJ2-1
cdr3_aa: CASSLVTGGTYNEQFF
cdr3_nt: TGTGCCAGCAGCTTAGTTACGGGAGGAACCTACAATGAGCAGTTCTTC